A selection of T cell receptor beta chains follows, all from one sample in a study of blood T cell repertoires in COVID-19. Profiled with immunoSEQ multiplex PCR; TCRdb holds only in-frame clones, not every one. This sample has hundreds of thousands of clones, with 75% to 85% found just once. Input material: peripheral blood. The receptors come from a woman older than 75 with COVID-19, enrolled during active disease. The CDR3 runs from the conserved cysteine through the conserved F or W. The order of the fields is D gene, clone size, J gene, V gene, CDR3 protein, CDR3 DNA. D genes are given only for firm matches. Expanded clones are given a class, and other clones once, few, many or no size at all.

D: .
size: .
J: TRBJ2-1
V: TRBV5-6
CDR3: CASSLDRLSYNEQFF
DNA: TGTGCCAGCAGCCTTGACAGGCTCTCCTACAATGAGCAGTTCTTC

D: .
size: once
J: TRBJ1-3
V: TRBV7-4
CDR3: CASSPRRYSYYSGNTIYF
DNA: TGTGCCAGCAGCCCCCGGAGGTACAGCTATTACTCTGGAAACACCATATATTTT

D: .
size: .
J: TRBJ1-5
V: TRBV5-1
CDR3: CASSRTLDQPQHF
DNA: TGCGCCAGCAGCCGGACACTTGATCAGCCCCAGCATTTT

D: TRBD2
size: .
J: TRBJ2-7
V: TRBV7-2
CDR3: CASSRTSGETYEQYF
DNA: TGTGCCAGCAGCCGGACTAGCGGGGAGACCTACGAGCAGTACTTC

D: TRBD1
size: .
J: TRBJ2-2
V: TRBV19
CDR3: CASTDIGTGAGELFF
DNA: TGTGCCAGTACTGATATCGGGACAGGGGCCGGGGAGCTGTTTTTT

D: .
size: .
J: TRBJ1-3
V: TRBV15
CDR3: CATTRGDFSGNTIYF
DNA: TGTGCCACCACCCGGGGGGATTTCTCTGGAAACACCATATATTTT

D: TRBD1
size: .
J: TRBJ1-1
V: TRBV5-1
CDR3: CASSNRTGRTEAFF
DNA: TGCGCCAGCAGCAATAGGACAGGACGAACTGAAGCTTTCTTT

D: .
size: .
J: TRBJ1-1
V: TRBV29-1
CDR3: CSVVFVQGTEAFF
DNA: TGCAGCGTTGTTTTTGTTCAGGGCACTGAAGCTTTCTTT

D: .
size: .
J: TRBJ2-4
V: TRBV18
CDR3: CASSPGLRVTAKNIQYF
DNA: TGTGCCAGCTCACCGGGACTGCGAGTTACAGCCAAAAACATTCAGTACTTC

D: .
size: .
J: TRBJ2-2
V: TRBV5-1
CDR3: CASSLRDTSNTGELFF
DNA: TGCGCCAGCAGCCTCCGGGACACATCGAACACCGGGGAGCTGTTTTTT

D: .
size: .
J: TRBJ1-6
V: TRBV15
CDR3: CATSRDLRAGDSPLHF
DNA: TGTGCCACCAGCAGAGATTTGAGGGCAGGGGATTCACCCCTCCACTTT

D: TRBD1
size: .
J: TRBJ2-2
V: TRBV20-1
CDR3: CSASRDRGLGELFF
DNA: TGCAGTGCTAGTAGGGACAGGGGATTGGGGGAGCTGTTTTTT

D: .
size: .
J: TRBJ1-2
V: TRBV18
CDR3: CASSPGQDIYGYTF
DNA: TGTGCCAGCTCACCGGGACAAGATATCTATGGCTACACCTTC

D: .
size: .
J: TRBJ2-1
V: TRBV7-8
CDR3: CASSIRDNPYNEQFF
DNA: TGTGCCAGCAGCATCCGGGACAATCCCTACAATGAGCAGTTCTTC

D: TRBD1
size: .
J: TRBJ1-5
V: TRBV18
CDR3: CASSPTQGDGNQPQHF
DNA: TGTGCCAGCTCACCAACTCAGGGGGACGGCAATCAGCCCCAGCATTTT

D: TRBD1
size: .
J: TRBJ1-1
V: TRBV7-9
CDR3: CASSPPGGPTEAFF
DNA: TGTGCCAGCAGCCCCCCAGGGGGCCCCACTGAAGCTTTCTTT

D: .
size: once
J: TRBJ1-4
V: TRBV5-4
CDR3: CASSLDRVEKLFF
DNA: TGTGCCAGCAGCTTGGACAGGGTTGAAAAACTGTTTTTT

D: .
size: .
J: TRBJ1-2
V: TRBV19
CDR3: CASSIDGSGTTYGYTF
DNA: TGTGCCAGTAGTATAGATGGTTCTGGGACAACCTATGGCTACACCTTC

D: .
size: .
J: TRBJ2-1
V: TRBV30
CDR3: CAWSVLGNRKLSLRNEQFF
DNA: TGTGCCTGGAGTGTACTCGGAAACAGGAAGCTCTCCTTGAGGAATGAGCAGTTCTTC

D: .
size: .
J: TRBJ1-2
V: TRBV7-8
CDR3: CASSTQGWGYTF
DNA: TGTGCCAGCAGCACTCAGGGTTGGGGCTACACCTTC

D: .
size: .
J: TRBJ1-1
V: TRBV7-3
CDR3: CASSSDSYTEAFF
DNA: TGTGCCAGCAGCTCCGACAGTTACACTGAAGCTTTCTTT

D: .
size: .
J: TRBJ1-2
V: TRBV5-5
CDR3: CASSHLWAESYGYTF
DNA: TGTGCCAGCAGCCATTTGTGGGCAGAATCCTATGGCTACACCTTC

D: TRBD1
size: .
J: TRBJ1-1
V: TRBV28
CDR3: CASNSPGGLNTEAFF
DNA: TGTGCCAGCAACTCACCAGGGGGCCTGAACACTGAAGCTTTCTTT

D: .
size: .
J: TRBJ1-3
V: TRBV30
CDR3: CAWSQGPFSGNTIYF
DNA: TGTGCCTGGAGCCAGGGGCCCTTCTCTGGAAACACCATATATTTT

D: .
size: .
J: TRBJ1-1
V: TRBV6-5
CDR3: CASRPQGSLNTEAFF
DNA: TGTGCCAGCAGGCCACAGGGATCTTTGAACACTGAAGCTTTCTTT

D: TRBD1
size: .
J: TRBJ1-5
V: TRBV18
CDR3: CASSPDRGPYSNQPQHF
DNA: TGTGCCAGCTCACCCGACAGGGGACCTTATAGCAATCAGCCCCAGCATTTT

D: TRBD1
size: .
J: TRBJ2-7
V: TRBV6-5
CDR3: CASKETGGTYEQYF
DNA: TGTGCCAGCAAAGAGACAGGGGGAACCTACGAGCAGTACTTC

D: .
size: .
J: TRBJ2-3
V: TRBV7-3
CDR3: CASSPVTEGGTQYF
DNA: TGTGCCAGCAGCCCAGTCACCGAAGGCGGTACGCAGTATTTT

D: .
size: .
J: TRBJ2-7
V: TRBV3-1/TRBV3-2
CDR3: CASRRGNSYEQYF
DNA: TGTGCCAGCAGGAGGGGGAACTCCTACGAGCAGTACTTC

D: .
size: .
J: TRBJ1-5
V: TRBV10-3
CDR3: CAISGPRQPQHF
DNA: TGTGCCATCAGTGGGCCACGTCAGCCCCAGCATTTT

D: .
size: .
J: TRBJ1-3
V: TRBV4-1
CDR3: CASSQLNRAGNTIYF
DNA: TGCGCCAGCAGCCAACTAAACAGGGCCGGAAACACCATATATTTT

D: TRBD1
size: .
J: TRBJ1-6
V: TRBV9
CDR3: CASSPLTGESSPLHF
DNA: TGTGCCAGCAGCCCATTGACAGGGGAAAGTTCACCCCTCCACTTT

D: .
size: few
J: TRBJ2-7
V: TRBV5-5
CDR3: CASSLQAGRSYEQYF
DNA: TGTGCCAGCAGCTTGCAGGCAGGGAGGTCCTACGAGCAGTACTTC

D: .
size: .
J: TRBJ2-2
V: TRBV5-1
CDR3: CASSLLRGYTGELFF
DNA: TGCGCCAGCAGCTTGTTAAGGGGATACACCGGGGAGCTGTTTTTT

D: TRBD1
size: .
J: TRBJ2-7
V: TRBV19
CDR3: CASSTPGQGVNEQYF
DNA: TGTGCCAGTAGTACGCCGGGACAGGGGGTTAACGAGCAGTACTTC

D: .
size: .
J: TRBJ1-1
V: TRBV18
CDR3: CASSPRGSTLDEAFF
DNA: TGTGCCAGCTCACCAAGGGGTTCCACCCTCGATGAAGCTTTCTTT

D: TRBD1
size: .
J: TRBJ1-6
V: TRBV2
CDR3: CASSVTGANTYNSPLHF
DNA: TGTGCCAGCAGTGTTACAGGGGCCAACACTTATAATTCACCCCTCCACTTT

D: TRBD2
size: .
J: TRBJ2-3
V: TRBV9
CDR3: CASSVQAGGVADTQYF
DNA: TGTGCCAGCAGCGTCCAAGCGGGGGGAGTCGCAGATACGCAGTATTTT

D: .
size: .
J: TRBJ2-6
V: TRBV29-1
CDR3: CSAGASGANVLTF
DNA: TGCAGCGCCGGAGCCTCTGGGGCCAACGTCCTGACTTTC

D: TRBD1
size: few
J: TRBJ1-1
V: TRBV3-1/TRBV3-2
CDR3: CASNRQGRRAFF
DNA: TGTGCCAGCAACCGACAGGGACGGAGAGCTTTCTTT

D: TRBD2
size: once
J: TRBJ2-5
V: TRBV4-1
CDR3: CASSQGGTSGGNQETQYF
DNA: TGCGCCAGCAGCCAAGGAGGGACTAGCGGGGGGAATCAAGAGACCCAGTACTTC

D: TRBD2
size: .
J: TRBJ2-1
V: TRBV30
CDR3: CAWSPRLAGGPDEQFF
DNA: TGTGCCTGGAGTCCTAGACTAGCGGGGGGGCCGGATGAGCAGTTCTTC

D: .
size: .
J: TRBJ1-1
V: TRBV5-1
CDR3: CASSQQGMNTEAFF
DNA: TGCGCCAGCAGCCAACAGGGTATGAACACTGAAGCTTTCTTT

D: TRBD2
size: few
J: TRBJ2-3
V: TRBV7-3
CDR3: CASSLGQGLARTDTQYF
DNA: TGTGCCAGCAGCTTGGGGCAAGGACTAGCCCGCACAGATACGCAGTATTTT

D: .
size: once
J: TRBJ1-5
V: TRBV7-2
CDR3: CASSLEVQRGNQPQHF
DNA: TGTGCCAGCAGCTTAGAGGTCCAACGGGGCAATCAGCCCCAGCATTTT

D: .
size: .
J: TRBJ1-5
V: TRBV3-1/TRBV3-2
CDR3: CASSQVGAGQPQHF
DNA: TGTGCCAGCAGCCAAGTGGGGGCCGGCCAGCCCCAGCATTTT

D: .
size: .
J: TRBJ1-6
V: TRBV3-1/TRBV3-2
CDR3: CASSSGQMIANSPLHF
DNA: TGTGCCAGCAGCTCCGGACAGATGATCGCAAATTCACCCCTCCACTTT

D: TRBD1
size: once
J: TRBJ1-1
V: TRBV27
CDR3: CASKDRGPDTEAFF
DNA: TGTGCCAGCAAGGACAGGGGCCCTGACACTGAAGCTTTCTTT

D: .
size: .
J: TRBJ1-2
V: TRBV20-1
CDR3: CSAPTAIGYTF
DNA: TGCAGTGCCCCGACAGCTATTGGCTACACCTTC

D: .
size: .
J: TRBJ1-3
V: TRBV7-6
CDR3: CASSLAGRGAGNTIYF
DNA: TGTGCCAGCAGCTTAGCCGGGCGGGGCGCTGGAAACACCATATATTTT

D: TRBD1
size: .
J: TRBJ1-6
V: TRBV7-9
CDR3: CASSPGQGAYNSPLHF
DNA: TGTGCCAGCAGCCCCGGACAGGGGGCCTATAATTCACCCCTCCACTTT

D: TRBD1
size: .
J: TRBJ1-4
V: TRBV18
CDR3: CASSPRTGDEKLFF
DNA: TGTGCCAGCTCACCAAGGACAGGGGATGAAAAACTGTTTTTT

D: .
size: .
J: TRBJ2-1
V: TRBV5-4
CDR3: CASSLASYNEQFF
DNA: TGTGCCAGCAGCTTGGCGAGCTACAATGAGCAGTTCTTC